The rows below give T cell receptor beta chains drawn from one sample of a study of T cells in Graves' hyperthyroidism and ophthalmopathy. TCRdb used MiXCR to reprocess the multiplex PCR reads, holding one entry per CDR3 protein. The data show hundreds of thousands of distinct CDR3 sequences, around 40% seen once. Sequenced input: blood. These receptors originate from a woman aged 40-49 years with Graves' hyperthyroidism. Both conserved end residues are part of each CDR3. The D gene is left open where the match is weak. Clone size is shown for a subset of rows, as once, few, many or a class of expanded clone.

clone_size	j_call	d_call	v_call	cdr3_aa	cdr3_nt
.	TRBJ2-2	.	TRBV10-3	CAGAGANTGELFF	TGTGCCGGCGCAGGGGCGAACACCGGGGAGCTGTTTTTT
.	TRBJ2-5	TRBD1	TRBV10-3	CASSADRGWGETQYF	TGTGCCAGCAGTGCGGACAGGGGTTGGGGAGAGACCCAGTACTTC
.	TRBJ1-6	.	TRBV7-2	CASSSRQGSSPLHF	TGTGCCAGCAGCTCACGGCAGGGGAGTTCACCCCTCCACTTT
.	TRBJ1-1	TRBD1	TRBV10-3	CATSETGITEAFF	TGTGCCACCAGTGAGACAGGGATCACTGAAGCTTTCTTT
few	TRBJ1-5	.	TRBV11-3	CASSSTGGDVSNQPQHF	TGTGCCAGCAGTTCAACCGGGGGGGACGTTAGCAATCAGCCCCAGCATTTT
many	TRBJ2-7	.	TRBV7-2	CASSFFPSSYEQYF	TGTGCCAGCAGCTTTTTTCCTAGCTCCTACGAGCAGTACTTC
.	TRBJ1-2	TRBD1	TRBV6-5	CASSIGTGQVAGYTF	TGTGCCAGCAGCATCGGGACAGGGCAGGTGGCTGGCTACACCTTC
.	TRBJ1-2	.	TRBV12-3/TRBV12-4	CASSYGLGMRYGYTF	TGTGCCAGCAGTTACGGTTTGGGGATGCGCTATGGCTACACCTTC
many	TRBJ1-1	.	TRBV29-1	CSVEGELEAFF	TGCAGCGTTGAGGGGGAGCTTGAAGCTTTCTTT
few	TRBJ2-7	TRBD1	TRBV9	CASSAAGTASYEQYF	TGTGCCAGCAGCGCGGCCGGGACAGCCTCCTACGAGCAGTACTTC
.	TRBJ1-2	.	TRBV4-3	CASSQERGRGYGYTF	TGCGCCAGCAGCCAAGAGAGGGGAAGAGGCTATGGCTACACCTTC
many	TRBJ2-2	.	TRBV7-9	CASSGQGNTGELFF	TGTGCCAGCAGCGGACAAGGCAACACCGGGGAGCTGTTTTTT
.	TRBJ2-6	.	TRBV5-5	CASSFAPPWAGANVLTF	TGTGCCAGCAGCTTTGCCCCACCGTGGGCTGGGGCCAACGTCCTGACTTTC
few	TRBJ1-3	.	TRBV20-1	CSASADGNTIYF	TGCAGTGCCTCAGCGGACGGAAACACCATATATTTT
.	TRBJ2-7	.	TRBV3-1	CASSQAAGVSYEQYF	TGTGCCAGCAGCCAAGCGGCTGGGGTCTCCTACGAGCAGTACTTC
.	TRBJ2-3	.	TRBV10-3	CAISESRGVTDTQYF	TGTGCCATCAGTGAGAGCCGTGGGGTCACAGATACGCAGTATTTT
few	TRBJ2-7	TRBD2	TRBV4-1	CASSYGGSGEQYF	TGCGCCAGCAGCTACGGGGGGAGTGGTGAGCAGTACTTC
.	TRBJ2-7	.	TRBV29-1	CSVEGGDSYNEQYF	TGCAGCGTTGAAGGAGGGGACTCCTACAATGAGCAGTACTTC
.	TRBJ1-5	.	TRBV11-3	CASSLGSAGESQPQHF	TGTGCCAGCAGCTTAGGATCGGCAGGGGAATCACAGCCCCAGCATTTT
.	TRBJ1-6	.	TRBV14	CASSQAPRGGRTSSYNSPLHF	TGTGCCAGCAGCCAAGCCCCTAGGGGAGGTCGGACGAGCTCCTATAATTCACCCCTCCACTTT
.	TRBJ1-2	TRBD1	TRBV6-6	CASSSEGWTGGLLGYTF	TGTGCCAGCAGTTCGGAGGGATGGACAGGTGGCCTGCTAGGCTACACCTTC
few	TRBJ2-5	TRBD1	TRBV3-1	CASSRGLGTGEETQYF	TGTGCCAGCAGCCGAGGCCTTGGGACAGGAGAAGAGACCCAGTACTTC
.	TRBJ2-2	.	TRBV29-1	CSAGRAMTGELFF	TGCAGCGCTGGACGGGCAATGACCGGGGAGCTGTTTTTT
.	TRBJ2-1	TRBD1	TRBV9	CASSQDGQANEQFF	TGTGCCAGCAGCCAAGACGGACAGGCGAATGAGCAGTTCTTC
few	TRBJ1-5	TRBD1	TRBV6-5	CASSYRSTGEQPQHF	TGTGCCAGCAGTTACCGCTCGACAGGGGAGCAGCCCCAGCATTTT
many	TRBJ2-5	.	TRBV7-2	CASSLGGASETQYF	TGTGCTAGCAGCTTAGGAGGGGCCAGCGAGACCCAGTACTTC
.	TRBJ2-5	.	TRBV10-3	CAISDRGAPMETQYF	TGTGCCATCAGTGACAGGGGCGCCCCTATGGAGACCCAGTACTTC
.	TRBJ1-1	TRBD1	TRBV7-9	CASSSGTAMNTEAFF	TGTGCCAGCAGCTCCGGGACAGCAATGAACACTGAAGCTTTCTTT
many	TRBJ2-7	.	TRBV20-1	CSASMPLGFTYEQYF	TGCAGTGCTAGTATGCCCTTGGGGTTCACCTACGAGCAGTACTTC
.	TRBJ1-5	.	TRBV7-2	CASSSDGEWQPQHF	TGTGCCAGCAGCTCGGACGGTGAATGGCAGCCCCAGCATTTT
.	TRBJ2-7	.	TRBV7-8	CASIDRLSYEQYF	TGTGCCAGCATAGACAGGTTATCCTACGAGCAGTACTTC
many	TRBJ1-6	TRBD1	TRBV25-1	CASSSTGGFSPLHF	TGTGCCAGCAGCTCGACAGGGGGATTTTCACCCCTCCACTTT
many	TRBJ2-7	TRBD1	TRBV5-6	CASSLEDRVYEQYF	TGTGCCAGCAGCTTGGAGGACAGGGTCTACGAGCAGTACTTC
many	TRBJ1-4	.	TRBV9	CASSFRPTNEKLFF	TGTGCCAGCAGCTTCCGGCCAACTAATGAAAAACTGTTTTTT
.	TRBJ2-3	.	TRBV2	CASSDLYREGTDTQYF	TGTGCCAGCAGTGATCTGTACAGGGAGGGCACAGATACGCAGTATTTT
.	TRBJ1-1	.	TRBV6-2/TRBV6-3	CASSYSIPEGTEAFF	TGTGCCAGCAGTTACTCGATTCCCGAGGGGACTGAAGCTTTCTTT
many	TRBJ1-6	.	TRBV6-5	CASSPTHSPLHF	TGTGCCAGCAGTCCGACCCATTCACCCCTCCACTTT
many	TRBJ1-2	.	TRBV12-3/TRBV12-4	CASSLEESGYTF	TGTGCCAGCAGTTTGGAAGAGTCTGGCTACACCTTC
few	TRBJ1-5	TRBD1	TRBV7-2	CASSLIGPGGQPQHF	TGTGCCAGCAGCTTAATCGGGCCAGGGGGTCAGCCCCAGCATTTT
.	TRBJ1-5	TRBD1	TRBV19	CASSPGQGYSNQPQHF	TGTGCCAGTAGTCCCGGACAGGGCTATAGCAATCAGCCCCAGCATTTT
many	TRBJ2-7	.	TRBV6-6	CASCSGAEQYF	TGTGCCAGCTGTAGCGGAGCTGAGCAGTACTTC
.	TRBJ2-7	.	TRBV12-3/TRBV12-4	CASTPGTEARYEQYF	TGTGCCAGCACCCCCGGGACGGAAGCTAGGTACGAGCAGTACTTC